This is a list of T cell receptor beta chains from one sample in a study of technical replicates of blood from a few donors. Repertoires were generated with immunoSEQ multiplex PCR, while TCRdb's copy carries only in-frame clones and drops some. The data hold roughly 70,000 clones, with approximately 96% observed a single time. Specimen: T cells isolated from PBMCs. These receptors all come from a human donor in good health. Both conserved end residues are part of each CDR3. The D gene is left open where the match is weak. A clone size is listed for some rows: how often the clone was seen (once, few, many), or a class if it is expanded.

V gene	clone size	J gene	D gene	CDR3 DNA	CDR3 protein
TRBV4-1	.	TRBJ2-7	TRBD2	TGCGCCAGCAGCCAAGAGCAGGGCGGGAGCTACGAGCAGTACTTC	CASSQEQGGSYEQYF
TRBV6-5	.	TRBJ1-4	.	TGTGCCAGCAGTTACTCGAGGGCCGTTAATGAAAAACTGTTTTTT	CASSYSRAVNEKLFF
TRBV18	once	TRBJ1-5	.	TGTGCCAGCTCACTAGCATACTCCAATCAGCCCCAGCATTTT	CASSLAYSNQPQHF
TRBV6-6	.	TRBJ1-4	.	TGTGCCAGCAGTATCCCCCCAAATGAAAAACTGTTTTTT	CASSIPPNEKLFF
TRBV9	.	TRBJ2-2	TRBD2	TGTGCCGGCAGCGTCGCGGGGGGCGCGAACACCGGGGAGCTGTTTTTT	CAGSVAGGANTGELFF
TRBV9	once	TRBJ2-7	.	TGTGCCAGCAGCGCAAGCGGCTCCTACGAGCAGTACTTC	CASSASGSYEQYF
TRBV6-1	.	TRBJ1-5	TRBD1	TGTGCCAGCGGGGAGATTGACAGGGGAAATCAGCCCCAGCATTTT	CASGEIDRGNQPQHF
TRBV27	.	TRBJ2-5	.	TGTGCCAGCAGTTCCGCGTACCAAGAGACCCAGTACTTC	CASSSAYQETQYF
TRBV4-3	once	TRBJ2-2	.	TGCGCCAGCAGCCAAATACTAAGGAACACCGGGGAGCTGTTTTTT	CASSQILRNTGELFF
TRBV19	.	TRBJ1-5	TRBD1	TGTGCCAGTAGTGGTCCCGGGACAGTATTCCCACGTCAGCATTTT	CASSGPGTVFPRQHF
TRBV10-3	.	TRBJ2-5	.	TGTGCCATCAGTGAGATCTGGGCTAAGGAGACCCAGTACTTC	CAISEIWAKETQYF
TRBV5-1	.	TRBJ2-7	.	TGCGCCAGCAGCTTTTGGACAGAGCCCACCTACGAGCAGTACTTC	CASSFWTEPTYEQYF
TRBV6-1	once	TRBJ2-7	.	TGTGCCAGCAGTGAATCGTCAGGCAACCTCTACGAGCAGTACTTC	CASSESSGNLYEQYF
TRBV10-1	.	TRBJ2-7	.	TGCGCCAGCTCGCCAGGTCTTCACGAGCAGTACTTC	CASSPGLHEQYF
TRBV2	.	TRBJ2-5	.	TGTGCCAGCAGTGCTCTGGAGACCCAGTACTTC	CASSALETQYF
TRBV7-8	.	TRBJ2-1	TRBD2	TGTGCCAGCAGCTTAGCTAGTTTTAATTGGCGGGGGTACTACAATGAGCAGTTCTTC	CASSLASFNWRGYYNEQFF
TRBV19	once	TRBJ1-1	TRBD1	TGTGCCAGTAGTCGACAGGGGAACACTGAAGCTTTCTTT	CASSRQGNTEAFF
TRBV5-1	once	TRBJ2-3	.	TGCGCCAGCAGCTTGAGGCGGAACACAGATACGCAGTATTTT	CASSLRRNTDTQYF
TRBV29-1	.	TRBJ2-7	TRBD1	TGCAGCGCTGTGACAGGGCAGACCTACGAGCAGTACTTC	CSAVTGQTYEQYF
TRBV29-1	.	TRBJ2-1	TRBD2	TGCAGCGCCGGACTAGTTTACAATGAGCAGTTCTTC	CSAGLVYNEQFF
TRBV5-1	.	TRBJ2-1	TRBD2	TGCGCCAGCAGCTTGGGGAACGGGAGGCATAATGAGCAGTTCTTC	CASSLGNGRHNEQFF
TRBV20-1	.	TRBJ2-7	.	TGCAGTGCTACAGGGCCCTACGAGCAGTACTTC	CSATGPYEQYF
TRBV15	.	TRBJ2-2	.	TGTGCCACCAGCCCATCTGGCGGGTTCCCTGTGCCCGGGGAGCTGTTTTTT	CATSPSGGFPVPGELFF
TRBV21-1	.	TRBJ1-2	.	TGTGCCAGTATAGAGGTAGATGGCTACACCTTC	CASIEVDGYTF
TRBV5-4	once	TRBJ1-4	.	TGTGCCAGCAGCCCCGATTTAGGGGATGAAAAACTGTTTTTT	CASSPDLGDEKLFF
TRBV28	.	TRBJ1-2	.	TGTGCCAGCAGTACGCACAGCTATGGCTACACCTTC	CASSTHSYGYTF
TRBV27	.	TRBJ2-7	.	TGTGCCAGCAGTTTAAATCGGCGGGGCGGACCTACCTACGAGCAGTACTTC	CASSLNRRGGPTYEQYF
TRBV11-2	.	TRBJ1-2	.	TGTGCCAGCAGCTTAGCCGGGACATTGAGATATGGCTACACCTTC	CASSLAGTLRYGYTF